This T cell receptor beta chain was observed in a study of shared clonotypes between healthy human individuals. Assay: immunoSEQ multiplex PCR; the TCRdb copy retains only in-frame clones and omits some. The sample yields approximately 2.5 million clones, approximately 92% seen once. This CDR3 has 17 residues. Trimming left V 6 bases short and J 0 bases short, with 18 bases between. Per germline, CDR1 SGDLS and CDR2 YYNGEE. The V and J genes are TRBV9 and TRBJ2-2; the D gene is possibly TRBD2 (6 bases). The source material was naive CD4+ T cells sorted from blood. Subset described: CD45RA+ positively selected. The source of this sequence is a man aged 18 to 29 in good health. CDR3 in DNA: TGTGCCAGCACGCTGATTGCGGGGCTACCGAACACCGGGGAGCTGTTTTTT. Its translation: CASTLIAGLPNTGELFF.